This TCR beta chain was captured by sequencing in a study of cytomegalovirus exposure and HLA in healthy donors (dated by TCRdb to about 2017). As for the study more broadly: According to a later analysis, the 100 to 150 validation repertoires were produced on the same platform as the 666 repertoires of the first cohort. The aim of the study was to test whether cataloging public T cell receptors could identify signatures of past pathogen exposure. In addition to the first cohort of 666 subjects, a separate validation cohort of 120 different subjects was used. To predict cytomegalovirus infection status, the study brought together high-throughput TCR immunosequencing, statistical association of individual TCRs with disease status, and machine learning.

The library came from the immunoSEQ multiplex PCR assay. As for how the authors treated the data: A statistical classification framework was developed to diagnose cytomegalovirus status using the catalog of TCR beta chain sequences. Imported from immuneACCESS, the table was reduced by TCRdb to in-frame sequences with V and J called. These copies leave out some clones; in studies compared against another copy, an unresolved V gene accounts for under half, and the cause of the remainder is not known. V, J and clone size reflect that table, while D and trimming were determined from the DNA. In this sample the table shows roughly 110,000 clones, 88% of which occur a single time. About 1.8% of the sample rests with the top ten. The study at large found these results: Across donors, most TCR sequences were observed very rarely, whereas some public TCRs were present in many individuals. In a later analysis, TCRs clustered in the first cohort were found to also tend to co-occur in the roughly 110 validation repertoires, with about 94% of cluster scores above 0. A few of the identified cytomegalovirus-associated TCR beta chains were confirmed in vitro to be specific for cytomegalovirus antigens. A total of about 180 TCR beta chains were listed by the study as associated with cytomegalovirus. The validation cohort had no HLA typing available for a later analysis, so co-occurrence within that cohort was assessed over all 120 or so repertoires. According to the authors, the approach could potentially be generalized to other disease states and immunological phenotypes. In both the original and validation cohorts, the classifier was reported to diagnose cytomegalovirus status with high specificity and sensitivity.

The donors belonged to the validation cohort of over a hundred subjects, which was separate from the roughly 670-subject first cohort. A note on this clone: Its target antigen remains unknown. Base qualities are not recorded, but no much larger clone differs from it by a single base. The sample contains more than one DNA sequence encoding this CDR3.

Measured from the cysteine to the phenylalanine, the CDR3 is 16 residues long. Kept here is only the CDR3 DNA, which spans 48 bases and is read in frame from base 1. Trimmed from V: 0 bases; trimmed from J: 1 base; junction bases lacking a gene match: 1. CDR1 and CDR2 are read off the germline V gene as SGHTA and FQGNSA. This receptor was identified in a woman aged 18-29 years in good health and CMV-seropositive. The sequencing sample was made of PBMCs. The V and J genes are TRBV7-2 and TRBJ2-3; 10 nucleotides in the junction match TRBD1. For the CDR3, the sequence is CASSLAGTGGTDTQYF. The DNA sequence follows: TGTGCCAGCAGCTTAGCGGGGACAGGGGGCACAGATACGCAGTATTTT. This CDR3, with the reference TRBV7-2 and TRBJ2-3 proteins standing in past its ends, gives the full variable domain GAGVSQSPSNKVTEKGKDVELRCDPISGHTALYWYRQSLGQGLEFLIYFQGNSAPDKSGLPSDRFSAERTGGSVSTLTIQRTQQEDSAVYLCASSLAGTGGTDTQYFGPGTRLTVL.